The 5 T cell receptor beta chains given below trace back to one sample, sequenced in a study of control samples from healthy donors and cancer patients. Here immunoSEQ multiplex PCR was the method, and the copy in TCRdb shows in-frame clones only, minus some. The sample has 120,000 or so clones, 85% to 90% seen once; the top ten hold around 3.5%. Sequenced: PBMCs. The receptor set was obtained from an older woman with lung cancer.

The chain has TRBV7-9 and TRBJ1-1, with D unclear. Germline V gene sequence: CDR1 SEHNR, CDR2 FQNEAQ (reference sequence). This CDR3 has 13 amino acids. The V end lost 2 bases, the J end lost 0 bases, and 4 bases lay between the germline ends. The CDR3 spells CASSLTVNTEAFF. The CDR3 nucleotides read TGTGCCAGCAGCTTAACCGTGAACACTGAAGCTTTCTTT.

This chain connects TRBV5-1 to TRBJ1-6; 8 bases match TRBD1. Germline values: CDR1 SGHRS, CDR2 YFSETQ. The ends lost 4 bases at V and 7 bases at J; junction bases unmatched: 7. This CDR3 region has 15 residues. The CDR3 protein is CASSRDRGQNSPLHF. The DNA for the CDR3 is TGCGCCAGCAGCCGTGACAGGGGACAGAATTCACCCCTCCACTTT.

The V and J genes are TRBV4-3 and TRBJ2-3; D may be TRBD1 or TRBD2 (6 bases each). The CDR3 totals 17 residues. V lost 0 bases and J 4 bases, leaving 17 bases between the germline ends. CDR1 and CDR2 (germline): LGHNA, YSLEER. CDR3 in DNA: TGCGCCAGCAGCCAAGAAGGGCCGGGGGCGCCCCCAGATACGCAGTATTTT. Amino acids: CASSQEGPGAPPDTQYF.

V gene TRBV7-2 combines with J gene TRBJ1-1; 9 bases line up with TRBD1. The CDR3 totals 14 residues. The germline gives CDR1 SGHTA, CDR2 FQGNSA. The J segment lost 11 bases and the V segment lost 5 bases, leaving 12 bases of the junction unmatched. The DNA of the CDR3 is TGTGCCAGCAGCAGGCCCGGGACAGGGCTAGCGGCTTTCTTT. It is translated as CASSRPGTGLAAFF. Full variable domain (rest looked up from reference TRBV7-2 and TRBJ1-1): GAGVSQSPSNKVTEKGKDVELRCDPISGHTALYWYRQSLGQGLEFLIYFQGNSAPDKSGLPSDRFSAERTGGSVSTLTIQRTQQEDSAVYLCASSRPGTGLAAFFGQGTRLTVV.

The chain combines TRBV6-5 with TRBJ1-1; 7 nucleotides match TRBD1. J gave up 5 bases and V 5 bases, and 8 bases lay outside the gene matches. Germline CDR1 reads MNHEY; CDR2 reads SVGAGI. This CDR3 region has 14 residues. CDR3 loop: CASSLGQAETEAFF. For the CDR3, the DNA is TGTGCCAGCAGTCTCGGACAGGCAGAGACTGAAGCTTTCTTT.